This T cell receptor (beta chain) was sequenced in a study of shared clonotypes between healthy human individuals. Study outcomes and limitations: Larger estimated richness was generally seen in naive subsets than in memory subsets. Clonotype sharing among donors likely depends on sequencing depth.

Evenly divided among several immunoSEQ plates was the genomic DNA of each subset. Repertoires were generated with immunoSEQ multiplex PCR, while TCRdb's copy carries only in-frame clones and drops some. The sample includes 650,000 to 700,000 clones, roughly 91% of them seen just once. This clone was seen only a few times. Its antigen remains unknown. Other DNA variants within this sample encode the same CDR3. Trimming shortened V by 3 bases and J by 1 base, and 6 bases separated the two germline ends. CDR1 is MNHEY and CDR2 is SMNVEV in the germline V gene (reference sequence). The CDR3 is 13 residues long.

The sequencing sample was made of memory CD8+ T cells from PBMCs. Indicated subset: CD45RO+ cells pooled with CCR7-negative TemRA cells. This clonotype was obtained from a man between 18 and 35 years old in good health. Some clones in this sample may be carry-over from other donors' samples. The chain uses TRBV27 and TRBJ1-1; perhaps TRBD1 as D (5 bases). The CDR3 DNA follows: TGTGCCAGCAGTTTTGGGGGGAACACTGAAGCTTTCTTT. Encoded protein: CASSFGGNTEAFF.